This T cell receptor (beta chain) was recorded in a study of T cell repertoires in cytomegalovirus infection. Overall study: Both a matching HLA type and CMV infection were indicated by public TCR beta signatures. Study-wide results and caveats: Dominating the ex vivo response were TCR beta clonotypes that were CMV-specific and HLA-C-restricted. Summed public TCR beta family frequency identified CMV carriers bearing the relevant HLA.

The CDR3 sequence is 14 residues long. Germline V lookup: CDR1 SGHTA, CDR2 FQGNSA. Trimming removed 2 bases from V and 8 bases from J, with 15 bases in between. On this clonotype itself: Its antigen remains unidentified.

TCRdb ran MiXCR on the reads and lists one entry per CDR3 protein. The sample lists around 180,000 distinct CDR3 sequences, roughly 19% occurring once. This clonotype originated in a human donor in good health (CMV status not recorded). Some clones in this sample may be carry-over from other donors' samples. This chain joins TRBV7-2 and TRBJ1-2; D is undetermined. The sample comprised PBMCs. The CDR3 DNA follows: TGTGCCAGCAGCTTATCCCGGGATTCGAGGGGCTACACCTTC. It codes for CASSLSRDSRGYTF.